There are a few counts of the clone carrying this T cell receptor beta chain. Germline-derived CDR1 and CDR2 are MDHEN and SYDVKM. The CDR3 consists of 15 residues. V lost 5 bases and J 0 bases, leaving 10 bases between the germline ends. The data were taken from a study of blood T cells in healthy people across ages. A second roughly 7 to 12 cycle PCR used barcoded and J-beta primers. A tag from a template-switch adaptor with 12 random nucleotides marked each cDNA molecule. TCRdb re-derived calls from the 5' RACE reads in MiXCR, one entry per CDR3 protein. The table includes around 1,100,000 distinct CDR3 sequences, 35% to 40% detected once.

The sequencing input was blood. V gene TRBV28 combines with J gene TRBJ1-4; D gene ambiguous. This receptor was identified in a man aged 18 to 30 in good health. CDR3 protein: CASSRGSATNEKLFF. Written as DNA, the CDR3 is TGTGCCAGCAGTCGAGGATCGGCAACTAATGAAAAACTGTTTTTT.